The 27 T cell receptor beta chains below all came from one sample that was sequenced in a study of CD8+CD57+ T cells in acquired aplastic anemia. Genomic DNA was employed as the template in profiling TCR beta VDJ and CDR3. TCRdb re-called the reads through MiXCR, storing one row per CDR3 protein. The data hold some 240,000 distinct CDR3 sequences, with roughly 35% observed a single time. Source material: sorted CD4+, CD8+, or CD8+CD57+ T cells (not recorded which) from PBMCs. The receptors come from a human donor in good health, serving as a control.

This clonotype appeared many times. J is TRBJ1-1 and V is TRBV2; D remains ambiguous. The ends were cut back, 3 bases at V and 2 bases at J, with 13 bases in the middle. The CDR3 extends over 15 amino acids. Germline assignment: CDR1 SNHLY and CDR2 FYNNEI. Written as DNA, the CDR3 is TGTGCCAGCAGTGATCGCCAAGTTACAAACACTGAAGCTTTCTTT. Translating it yields CASSDRQVTNTEAFF.

V gene TRBV11-2 combines with J gene TRBJ1-1, with 7 positions matching TRBD1. This CDR3 is 16 amino acids long. V dropped 5 bases and J dropped 1; count of bases not matched to a gene: 10. Germline-derived CDR1 and CDR2 are SGHAT and FQNNGV. The chain's CDR3 is CASSPAKGAPNTEAFF. The DNA of the CDR3 is TGTGCCAGCAGCCCAGCCAAGGGGGCCCCGAACACTGAAGCTTTCTTT.

A remark on this clonotype: At one of its ends the junction is not consistent with the germline gene, which may arise from a read error. This chain joins TRBV19 and TRBJ1-1; TRBD1 agrees at 10 bases. The CDR3 covers 15 residues. Per germline, CDR1 LNHDA and CDR2 SQIVND (reference sequence). DNA of the CDR3: TGTGCCAGTAGTATAGGACAGGGGGCGGTCGCTGAAGCCTTCTTT. As protein: CASSIGQGAVAEAFF.

The CDR3: CATSRQGGNQPQHF. Written as DNA, the CDR3 is TGTGCCACCAGCAGACAGGGAGGCAATCAGCCCCAGCATTTT. The rearrangement uses TRBV15 and TRBJ1-5; D is perhaps TRBD1 (5 bases). The CDR3 runs to 14 residues. V gave up 2 bases and J gave up 2 bases, with 7 bases separating them. CDR1 is LNHNV and CDR2 is YYDKDF in the germline V gene (reference sequence).

This clonotype occurred many times. CDR3 bases: TGTGCCAGCAGTGAGGCCGGGACAGGGAGCAACGAGCAGTACTTC. It translates to CASSEAGTGSNEQYF. The gene calls are TRBV6-1 and TRBJ2-7; 9 bases are shared with TRBD1. The CDR3 has 15 residues. With V trimmed by 3 bases and J by 5 bases, 8 bases remained unmatched. Germline V gene data show CDR1 as MNHNS and CDR2 as SASEGT.

At least ten counts were recorded for this clonotype. This sequence joins TRBV2 and TRBJ2-7; possibly TRBD2 for D (6 bases). The germline V gene has CDR1 SNHLY and CDR2 FYNNEI. Trimming pared 8 bases from V and 3 bases from J, leaving 23 bases between. The CDR3 loop spans 16 amino acids. CDR3 DNA sequence: TGTGCCAGCTACAGAATGGGGACTCCTGGGAACTACGAGCAGTACTTC. Its translation: CASYRMGTPGNYEQYF.

This clonotype was seen more than once but under ten times. This rearrangement joins TRBV12-3 or TRBV12-4 to TRBJ2-5; D may be TRBD1 (5 bases). This CDR3 contains 17 residues. V gave up 5 bases and J gave up 5 bases, with 24 bases separating them. CDR3 coding DNA: TGTGCCAGCAGTGGTATACAGGCGGATCTAGGGATCGAGACCCAGTACTTC. Translated, it gives CASSGIQADLGIETQYF.

This clonotype was counted a few times. This chain joins TRBV6-2 or TRBV6-3 and TRBJ2-1; D may correspond to TRBD1 or TRBD2 (5 bases each). CDR3 size: 15 residues. The germline gives CDR1 MNHEY, CDR2 SVGEGT. Trimming pared 1 base from V and 3 bases from J, leaving 10 bases between. The CDR3 loop reads CASSYWSGSYNEQFF. The CDR3 DNA follows: TGTGCCAGCAGTTACTGGTCAGGGAGCTACAATGAGCAGTTCTTC.

As for this clonotype: A much larger clone differs from this one at a single base, so this may be a read error. CDR3 coding DNA: TGTGCCAGCACCCGGGGGGAGGGGTACTATGGCTGCACCTTC. This gives the protein CASTRGEGYYGCTF. The rearrangement links TRBV12-3 or TRBV12-4 to TRBJ1-2, with D perhaps matching TRBD1 (5 bases). The length of the CDR3 is 14 residues.

This clonotype has a count of ten or more. The genes are TRBV2 and TRBJ2-1; 13 positions match TRBD2. Germline V lookup: CDR1 SNHLY, CDR2 FYNNEI. Losses at the gene ends were 5 bases for V and 8 bases for J; bases not matched to a gene: 6. CDR3 length equals 15 residues. CDR3 nucleotide sequence: TGTGCCAGCAGTCCACGGACTAGCGGGGGCCATGAGCAGTTCTTC. This sequence encodes CASSPRTSGGHEQFF.

Note on this clonotype: This sequence may be a read error, since a much larger clone differs from it by one base. V usage is TRBV11-1 and J usage is TRBJ1-3; D perhaps matches TRBD1 (5 bases). The germline CDR1 and CDR2 sequences are SGHAT and FQDESV (reference sequence). The CDR3 totals 16 residues. CDR3 residues: CASSPSERDSGSTIYF. CDR3 DNA: TGTGCCAGCAGCCCCTCTGAACGGGACTCTGGAAGCACCATATATTTT.

With respect to this clonotype: One end of the junction does not line up with germline, which may come from a read error. The chain couples TRBV2 to TRBJ2-2; a weak D match, TRBD2 (7 bases). Germline CDR1 SNHLY, CDR2 FYNNEI. This CDR3 is built from 16 residues. CDR3 loop: CASSRGPQPGTGGLFF. The CDR3 DNA is TGTGCCAGCAGTCGGGGGCCCCAACCGGGGACGGGGGGGCTGTTTTTT. Using reference TRBV2 and TRBJ2-2 for the parts outside the CDR3, the full variable domain is EPEVTQTPSHQVTQMGQEVILRCVPISNHLYFYWYRQILGQKVEFLVSFYNNEISEKSEIFDDQFSVERPDGSNFTLKIRSTKLEDSAMYFCASSRGPQPGTGGLFFGEGSRLTVL.

In its sample, this clonotype was seen once. An end of the junction does not agree with germline; a read error may underlie this. The V gene is TRBV7-2, the J gene TRBJ1-1; a weak D match, TRBD1 (5 bases). The CDR3 covers 13 residues. The germline CDR1 and CDR2 sequences are SGHTA and FQGNSA. Written as DNA, the CDR3 is TGTGCCAGCAGCATCCGACAGAACACTGAAACTTTCTTT. As protein: CASSIRQNTETFF.

Many counts were recorded for this clonotype. The chain carries TRBV7-2 and TRBJ2-7; D is perhaps TRBD1 or TRBD2 (5 bases each). Germline CDR1 is SGHTA and CDR2 is FQGNSA. The CDR3 runs 13 residues. With 4 bases removed from V and 2 bases from J, the gap between germline ends came to 9 bases. CDR3 sequence (DNA): TGTGCCAGCAGCTGGGACCTCGCCTACGAGCAGTACTTC. Its protein product is CASSWDLAYEQYF.

This clonotype was counted only a few times. This CDR3 is CASSQILGHYGYTF. The DNA of the CDR3 is TGTGCCAGCAGCCAAATCTTGGGGCACTATGGCTACACCTTC. The chain carries TRBV3-1 and TRBJ1-2; D might be TRBD1 (5 bases). The CDR3 totals 14 residues. Per the germline V gene, CDR1 is LGHDT and CDR2 is YNNKEL (reference sequence). V was trimmed by 2 bases and J by 3 bases, leaving 10 bases between them.

The gene calls are TRBV12-3 or TRBV12-4 and TRBJ2-7; D remains unclear. This CDR3 comprises 14 residues. Trimming removed 5 bases from V and 2 bases from J, with 13 bases in between. CDR3 in amino acids: CASSLIGPTYEQYF. In DNA form, the CDR3 reads TGTGCCAGCAGTCTAATCGGACCGACCTACGAGCAGTACTTC.

The rearrangement links TRBV3-1 to TRBJ1-2, with 9 bases lining up with TRBD1. CDR3 size: 16 residues. The germline gives CDR1 LGHDT, CDR2 YNNKEL (reference sequence). J lost 8 bases, V lost 4 bases, and 14 bases had no gene match. The CDR3 protein is CASSPNPGQGGLGYTF. The CDR3 bases are TGTGCCAGCAGCCCAAATCCGGGACAGGGAGGGTTGGGCTACACCTTC.

This clonotype was seen repeatedly, ten times or more. CDR3 in DNA: TGCAGTGCTAGAGGCTCGGCCTACGGCTATGGCTACACCTTC. It is translated as CSARGSAYGYGYTF. This chain connects TRBV20-1 to TRBJ1-2; D call uncertain. The germline gives CDR1 DFQATT, CDR2 SNEGSKA (reference sequence). With 1 base removed from V and 4 bases from J, the gap between germline ends came to 13 bases. CDR3 length: 14 amino acids.

V gene TRBV5-1 combines with J gene TRBJ2-1; 7 positions match TRBD2. The CDR3 consists of 15 residues. The germline CDR1 and CDR2 sequences are SGHRS and YFSETQ. J gave up 3 bases and V 6 bases, and 9 bases lay outside the gene matches. The CDR3 nucleotides are TGCGCCAGCATGTTGTTGGCGGGAGTCTACAATGAGCAGTTCTTC. Translating it yields CASMLLAGVYNEQFF.

This clonotype was seen ten or more times. The rearrangement links TRBV9 to TRBJ2-1; 8 bases align to TRBD2. J gave up 3 bases and V 3 bases, and 2 bases lay outside the gene matches. The CDR3 totals 14 residues. CDR1 is SGDLS, CDR2 YYNGEE, per germline. In DNA form, the CDR3 reads TGTGCCAGCAGCGCCACTAGCGGCTACAATGAGCAGTTCTTC. Its translation is CASSATSGYNEQFF.

This clonotype was counted at least ten times. This chain connects TRBV29-1 to TRBJ2-3, with D unresolved. The CDR3 loop spans 13 amino acids. The V gene lost 1 base and the J gene lost 0 bases, with 5 bases spanning the gap. CDR1 is SQVTM and CDR2 is ANQGSEA in the germline V gene. CDR3: CSVEGTSTDTQYF. The CDR3 bases are TGCAGCGTTGAAGGAACTAGCACAGATACGCAGTATTTT.

This clonotype was detected many times. J is TRBJ1-1 and V is TRBV19; no clear D. CDR3 size: 13 residues. V shed 7 bases and J shed 1 base, with 10 bases lying between them. CDR1 is LNHDA and CDR2 is SQIVND in the germline V gene (reference sequence). CDR3 in DNA: TGTGCCAGTATGCCAGGATGGAACACTGAAGCTTTCTTT. This gives the protein CASMPGWNTEAFF.

In DNA, the CDR3 is TGTGCCAGCGCGGACCGGGGGATCGAAGAGACCCAGTACTTC. Its protein product is CASADRGIEETQYF. V gene TRBV7-3 combines with J gene TRBJ2-5; the D gene is possibly TRBD2 (6 bases). V gave up 8 bases and J gave up 3 bases, with 16 bases separating them. There are 14 residues in the CDR3. The germline CDR1 and CDR2 sequences are SGHTA and FQGTGA.

This clonotype was recorded many times. CDR3 in amino acids: CASSLVEDTEAFF. The CDR3 nucleotides are TGTGCCAGCAGCTTAGTTGAGGACACTGAAGCTTTCTTT. The chain carries TRBV7-9 and TRBJ1-1; D is unclear. CDR1 and CDR2 from the germline V gene are SEHNR and FQNEAQ (reference sequence). Trimming removed 1 base at V and 3 bases at J, with 6 bases between. This CDR3 is built from 13 residues.

This chain connects TRBV5-4 to TRBJ1-1, with D uncertain. With 1 base removed from V and 2 bases from J, the gap between germline ends came to 12 bases. Germline values: CDR1 SGHNT, CDR2 YYREEE (reference sequence). The CDR3 sequence is 15 residues long. The CDR3, as DNA: TGTGCCAGCAGCTTGAGCGGGAAAGGTAACACTGAAGCTTTCTTT. It yields the protein CASSLSGKGNTEAFF. Together with reference TRBV5-4 and TRBJ1-1, the CDR3 gives the full variable domain: ETGVTQSPTHLIKTRGQQVTLRCSSQSGHNTVSWYQQALGQGPQFIFQYYREEENGRGNFPPRFSGLQFPNYSSELNVNALELDDSALYLCASSLSGKGNTEAFFGQGTRLTVV.

This clonotype was counted at least ten times. This chain uses TRBV7-3 with TRBJ1-4, with D possibly TRBD1 on 5 matching bases. The germline V and J ends were trimmed by 7 bases and 4 bases, with 7 bases remaining between them. The germline gives CDR1 SGHTA, CDR2 FQGTGA. This CDR3 spans 12 amino acids. CDR3 residues: CASKQVNEKLFF. The CDR3 DNA reads as TGTGCCAGCAAACAGGTTAATGAAAAACTGTTTTTT.

The V and J genes are TRBV5-1 and TRBJ1-2; D ambiguous. The CDR3 has 14 amino acids. Trimming cost V 1 base and J 3 bases, with 10 bases left between them. Germline V gene sequence: CDR1 SGHRS, CDR2 YFSETQ. As DNA, the CDR3 is TGCGCCAGCAGCTTGAACGACGGCTACTATGGCTACACCTTC. This sequence encodes CASSLNDGYYGYTF.